Listed below are T cell receptor beta chains from one sample, sequenced in a study of identical twins. In TCRdb, the 5' RACE reads were re-called with MiXCR into one record per CDR3 protein. The sample records approximately 670,000 distinct CDR3 sequences, around 6.1% being singletons. Sequences were obtained from naive T cells sorted from blood. The origin of the receptors is a man aged 18 to 30 in good health. The conserved cysteine and the conserved F or W are not part of the CDR3 here.

CDR3aa	v_gene	j_gene
ASSHDQGAIGYT	TRBV27	TRBJ1-2
SARPDRSRTGGMKETQY	TRBV20-1	TRBJ2-5
ASSPRQGSAKKQTQY	TRBV7-8	TRBJ2-5
ASSLLRTSDGTQY	TRBV12-3/TRBV12-4	TRBJ2-5
ATRPAGRETQY	TRBV24-1	TRBJ2-5
ASSPGASETQY	TRBV5-6	TRBJ2-5
ASSYSIHEQF	TRBV6-6	TRBJ2-1
ASSEGTAIYNEQF	TRBV2	TRBJ2-1
ASSLLVPMNTGELF	TRBV13	TRBJ2-2
ASSRGLEQY	TRBV27	TRBJ2-7
ASSLVSNPYEQY	TRBV7-2	TRBJ2-7
ASSLRTLGTGELF	TRBV7-6	TRBJ2-2
ASSQVGAINEQF	TRBV3-1	TRBJ2-1
ASSIGLAGLGGELF	TRBV12-3/TRBV12-4	TRBJ2-2
SARDTLSSPRFTDTQY	TRBV20-1	TRBJ2-3
AIADQETQY	TRBV10-3	TRBJ2-5
ASSTPRDSPFSTDTQY	TRBV28	TRBJ2-3
SGVLNEQF	TRBV29-1	TRBJ2-1
ASSLGDQLAGVFYNEQF	TRBV5-1	TRBJ2-1
ASSSLAGGTGELF	TRBV6-5	TRBJ2-2
ASSSRDSTYEQY	TRBV12-3/TRBV12-4	TRBJ2-7
ASSHQGLVRDEQY	TRBV28	TRBJ2-7
AWAASQGRYEQY	TRBV30	TRBJ2-7
ASKFTAHPQETQY	TRBV6-5	TRBJ2-5
ASSPHRDIDNEQF	TRBV3-1	TRBJ2-1
ASSGVTGTYPNEQF	TRBV6-4	TRBJ2-1